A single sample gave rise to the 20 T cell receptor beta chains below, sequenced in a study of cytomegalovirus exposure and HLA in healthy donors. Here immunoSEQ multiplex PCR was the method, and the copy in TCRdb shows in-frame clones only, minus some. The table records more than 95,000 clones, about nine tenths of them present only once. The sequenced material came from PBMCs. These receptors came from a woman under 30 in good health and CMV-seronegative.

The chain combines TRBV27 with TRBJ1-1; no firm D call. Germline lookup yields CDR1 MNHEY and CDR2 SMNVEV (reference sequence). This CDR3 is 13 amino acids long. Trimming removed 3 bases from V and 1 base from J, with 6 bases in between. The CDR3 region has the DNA TGTGCCAGCAGTTTGAGCCCGAACACTGAAGCTTTCTTT. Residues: CASSLSPNTEAFF.

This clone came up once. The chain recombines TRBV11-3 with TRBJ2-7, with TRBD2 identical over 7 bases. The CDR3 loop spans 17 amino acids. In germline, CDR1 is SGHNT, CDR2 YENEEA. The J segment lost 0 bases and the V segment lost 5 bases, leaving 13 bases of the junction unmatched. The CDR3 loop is CASSPPREAGLSYEQYF. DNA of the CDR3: TGTGCCAGCAGCCCTCCCCGGGAAGCGGGGCTCTCCTACGAGCAGTACTTC.

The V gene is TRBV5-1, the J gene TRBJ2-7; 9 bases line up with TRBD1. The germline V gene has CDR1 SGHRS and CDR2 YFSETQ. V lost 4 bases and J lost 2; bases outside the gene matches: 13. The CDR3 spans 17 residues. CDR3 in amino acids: CASSGGQGLGATYEQYF. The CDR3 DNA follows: TGCGCCAGCAGCGGGGGACAGGGCCTGGGGGCTACCTACGAGCAGTACTTC.

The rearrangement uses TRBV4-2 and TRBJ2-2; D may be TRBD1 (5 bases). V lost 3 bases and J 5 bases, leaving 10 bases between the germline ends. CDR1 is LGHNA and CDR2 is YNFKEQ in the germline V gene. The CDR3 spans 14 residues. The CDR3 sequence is CASSHDSITGELFF. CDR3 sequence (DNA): TGTGCCAGCAGCCACGACAGTATAACCGGGGAGCTGTTTTTT.

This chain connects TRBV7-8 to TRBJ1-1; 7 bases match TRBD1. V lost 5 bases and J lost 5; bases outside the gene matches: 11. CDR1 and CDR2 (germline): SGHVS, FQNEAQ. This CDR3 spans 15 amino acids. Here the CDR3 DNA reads TGTGCCAGCAGCCCTATAAGGGGGCTGGGGACTGAAGCTTTCTTT. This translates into CASSPIRGLGTEAFF.

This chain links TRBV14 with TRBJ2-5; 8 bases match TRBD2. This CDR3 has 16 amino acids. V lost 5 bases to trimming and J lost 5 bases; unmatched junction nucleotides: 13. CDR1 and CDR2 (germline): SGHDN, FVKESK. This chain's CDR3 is CASSLVTSGFGETQYF. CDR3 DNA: TGTGCCAGCAGCTTAGTTACTAGCGGTTTTGGTGAGACCCAGTACTTC.

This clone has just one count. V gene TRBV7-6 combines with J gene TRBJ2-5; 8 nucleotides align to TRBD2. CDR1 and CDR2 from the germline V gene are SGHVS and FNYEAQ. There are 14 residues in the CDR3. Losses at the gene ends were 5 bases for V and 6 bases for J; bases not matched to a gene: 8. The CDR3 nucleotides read TGTGCCAGCAGCCCGGGGAGCGGGAGAAAGACCCAGTACTTC. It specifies CASSPGSGRKTQYF.

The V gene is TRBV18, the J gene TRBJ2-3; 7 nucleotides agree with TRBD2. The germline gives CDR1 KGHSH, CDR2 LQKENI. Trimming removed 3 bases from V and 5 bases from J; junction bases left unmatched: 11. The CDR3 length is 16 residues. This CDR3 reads CASSPRLQRDQDTQYF. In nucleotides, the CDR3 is TGTGCCAGCTCACCCCGTCTCCAGCGGGATCAAGATACGCAGTATTTT.

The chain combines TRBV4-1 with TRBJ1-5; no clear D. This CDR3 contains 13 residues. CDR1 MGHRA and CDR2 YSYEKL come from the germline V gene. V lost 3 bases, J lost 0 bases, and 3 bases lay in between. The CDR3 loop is CASSQSSNQPQHF. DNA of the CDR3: TGCGCCAGCAGCCAGAGTAGCAATCAGCCCCAGCATTTT.

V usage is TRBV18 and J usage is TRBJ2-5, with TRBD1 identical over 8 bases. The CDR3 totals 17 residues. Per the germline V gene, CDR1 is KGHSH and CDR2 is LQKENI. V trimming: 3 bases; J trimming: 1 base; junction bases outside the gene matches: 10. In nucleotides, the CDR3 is TGTGCCAGCTCACCCGTTAGGGCCAGGGGGCGCCAAGAGACCCAGTACTTC. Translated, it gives CASSPVRARGRQETQYF.

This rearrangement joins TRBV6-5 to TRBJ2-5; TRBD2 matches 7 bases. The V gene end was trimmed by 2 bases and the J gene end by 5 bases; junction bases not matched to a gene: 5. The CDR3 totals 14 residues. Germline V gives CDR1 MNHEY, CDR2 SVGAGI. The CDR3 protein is CASSYRAGWETQYF. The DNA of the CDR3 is TGTGCCAGCAGTTACCGAGCGGGATGGGAGACCCAGTACTTC.

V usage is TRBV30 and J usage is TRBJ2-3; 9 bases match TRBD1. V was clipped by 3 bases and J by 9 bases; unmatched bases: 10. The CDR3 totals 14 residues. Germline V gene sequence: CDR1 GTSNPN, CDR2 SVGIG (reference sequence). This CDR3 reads CAWRARDRDRTQYF. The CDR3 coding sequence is TGTGCCTGGAGAGCCCGGGACAGGGATCGGACGCAGTATTTT.

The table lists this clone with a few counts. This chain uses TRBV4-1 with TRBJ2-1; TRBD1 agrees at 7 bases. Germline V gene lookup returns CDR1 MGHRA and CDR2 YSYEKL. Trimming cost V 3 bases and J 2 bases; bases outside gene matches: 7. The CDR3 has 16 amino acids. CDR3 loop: CASSQETGDAYNEQFF. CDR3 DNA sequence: TGCGCCAGCAGCCAGGAAACAGGGGATGCCTACAATGAGCAGTTCTTC.

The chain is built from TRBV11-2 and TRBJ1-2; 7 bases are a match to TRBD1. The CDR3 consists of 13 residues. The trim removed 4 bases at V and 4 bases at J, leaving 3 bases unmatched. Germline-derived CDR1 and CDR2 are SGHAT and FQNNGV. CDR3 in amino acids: CASSSGQFYGYTF. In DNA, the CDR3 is TGTGCCAGCAGCTCGGGACAGTTCTATGGCTACACCTTC.

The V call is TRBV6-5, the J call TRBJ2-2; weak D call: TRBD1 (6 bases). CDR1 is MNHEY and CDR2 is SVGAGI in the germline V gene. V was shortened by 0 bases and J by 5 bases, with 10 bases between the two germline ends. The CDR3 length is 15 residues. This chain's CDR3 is CASSYSTTGTGELFF. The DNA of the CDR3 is TGTGCCAGCAGTTACTCGACAACAGGGACCGGGGAGCTGTTTTTT.

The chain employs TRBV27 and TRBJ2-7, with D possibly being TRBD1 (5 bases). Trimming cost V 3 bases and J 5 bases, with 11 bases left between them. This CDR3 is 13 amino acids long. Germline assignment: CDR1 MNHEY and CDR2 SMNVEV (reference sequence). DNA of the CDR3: TGTGCCAGCAGTTTGGTAGGGGTGAACGAGCAGTACTTC. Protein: CASSLVGVNEQYF.

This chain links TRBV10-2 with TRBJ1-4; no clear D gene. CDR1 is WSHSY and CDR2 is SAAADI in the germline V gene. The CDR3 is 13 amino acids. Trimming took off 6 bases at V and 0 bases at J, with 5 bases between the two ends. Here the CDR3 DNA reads TGCGCCAGCAGAGCCACAACTAATGAAAAACTGTTTTTT. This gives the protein CASRATTNEKLFF.

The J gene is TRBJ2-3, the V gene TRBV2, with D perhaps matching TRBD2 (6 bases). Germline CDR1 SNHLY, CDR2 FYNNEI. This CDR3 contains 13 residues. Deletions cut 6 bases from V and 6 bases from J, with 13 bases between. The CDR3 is CASRPGLRDTQYF. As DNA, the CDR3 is TGTGCCAGCAGGCCGGGACTCAGGGATACGCAGTATTTT.

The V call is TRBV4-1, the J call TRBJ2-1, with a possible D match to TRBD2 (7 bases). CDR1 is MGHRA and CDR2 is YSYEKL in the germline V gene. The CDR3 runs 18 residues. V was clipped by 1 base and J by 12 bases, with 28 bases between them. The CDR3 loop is CASSQVGSGRGASSVQFF. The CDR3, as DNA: TGCGCCAGCAGCCAAGTGGGTTCGGGTCGGGGGGCTAGTTCGGTGCAGTTCTTC.

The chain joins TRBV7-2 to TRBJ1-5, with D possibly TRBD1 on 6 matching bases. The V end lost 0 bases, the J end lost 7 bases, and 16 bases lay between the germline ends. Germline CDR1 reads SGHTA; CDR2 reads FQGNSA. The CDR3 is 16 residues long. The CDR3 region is CASSLALRGSRQPQHF. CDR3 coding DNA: TGTGCCAGCAGCTTAGCGCTAAGGGGGTCGAGGCAGCCCCAGCATTTT.